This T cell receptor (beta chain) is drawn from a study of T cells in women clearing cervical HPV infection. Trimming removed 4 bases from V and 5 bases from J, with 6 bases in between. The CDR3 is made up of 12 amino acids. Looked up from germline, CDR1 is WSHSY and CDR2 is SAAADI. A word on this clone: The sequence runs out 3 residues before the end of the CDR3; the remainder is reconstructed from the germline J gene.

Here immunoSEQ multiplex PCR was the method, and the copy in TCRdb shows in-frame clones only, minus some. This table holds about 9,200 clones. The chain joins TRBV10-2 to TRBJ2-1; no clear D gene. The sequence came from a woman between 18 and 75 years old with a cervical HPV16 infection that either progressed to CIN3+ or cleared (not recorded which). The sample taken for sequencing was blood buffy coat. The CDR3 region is CASSAVNNEQFF. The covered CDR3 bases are TGCGCCAGCAGTGCGGTCAACAATGAG.